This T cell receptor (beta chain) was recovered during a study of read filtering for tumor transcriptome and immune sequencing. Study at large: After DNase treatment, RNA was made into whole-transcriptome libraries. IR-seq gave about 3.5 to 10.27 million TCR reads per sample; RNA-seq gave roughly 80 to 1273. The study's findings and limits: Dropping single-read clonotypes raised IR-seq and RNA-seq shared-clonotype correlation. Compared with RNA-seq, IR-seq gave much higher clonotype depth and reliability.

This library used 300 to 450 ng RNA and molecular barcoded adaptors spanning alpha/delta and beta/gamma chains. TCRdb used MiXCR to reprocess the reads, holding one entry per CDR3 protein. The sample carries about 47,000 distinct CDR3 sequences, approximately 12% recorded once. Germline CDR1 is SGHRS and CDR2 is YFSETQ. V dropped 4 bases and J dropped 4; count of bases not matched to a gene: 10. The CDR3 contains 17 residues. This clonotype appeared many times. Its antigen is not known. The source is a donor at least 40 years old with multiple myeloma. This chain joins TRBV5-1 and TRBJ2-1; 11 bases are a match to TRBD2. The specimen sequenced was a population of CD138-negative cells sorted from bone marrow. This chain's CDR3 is CASSRDLGTSGYNEQFF. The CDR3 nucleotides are TGCGCCAGCAGCAGGGACCTAGGGACTAGCGGTTACAATGAGCAGTTCTTC.